The 26 T cell receptor beta chains listed next were all sequenced from one sample in a study of long-term antiretroviral therapy in people with HIV. The immunoSEQ assay was v3.0, run at survey level. TCRdb's table, derived via immunoSEQ multiplex PCR, lists solely in-frame clones and lacks some. The sample records about 27,000 clones, about 82% being singletons. Material: unsorted PBMCs, obtained 0.8 years before starting antiretroviral therapy. The receptors derive from a man aged 18 to 30 with HIV.

The rearrangement links TRBV6-5 to TRBJ1-5; D might be TRBD1 (5 bases). Trimming left V 2 bases short and J 6 bases short, with 8 bases between. This CDR3 region has 13 residues. CDR1 MNHEY and CDR2 SVGAGI come from the germline V gene. The CDR3 bases are TGTGCCAGCAGTTACGCTACAGGTCAGCCCCAGCATTTT. Translation: CASSYATGQPQHF.

The chain joins TRBV28 to TRBJ1-1, with TRBD1 as a possible D gene (5 bases). From germline, CDR1 is MDHEN and CDR2 SYDVKM. Deletions cut 8 bases from V and 1 base from J, with 17 bases between. The CDR3 totals 15 residues. The CDR3 spells CASLLVRGANTEAFF. CDR3 nucleotide sequence: TGTGCCAGCCTACTCGTAAGGGGCGCGAACACTGAAGCTTTCTTT.

This clone has just one count. V gene TRBV7-2 combines with J gene TRBJ2-7; D remains unclear. V dropped 4 bases and J dropped 4 bases, with 14 bases sitting between them. Germline values: CDR1 SGHTA, CDR2 FQGNSA. CDR3 length equals 14 residues. The CDR3 nucleotides are TGTGCCAGCAGCTCAGTAATAAGCAGGTACGAGCAGTACTTC. As protein: CASSSVISRYEQYF.

The chain uses TRBV29-1 and TRBJ2-5, with D hard to call. Per germline, CDR1 SQVTM and CDR2 ANQGSEA. Trimming removed 3 bases at V and 5 bases at J, with 4 bases between. The CDR3 totals 10 residues. CDR3 coding DNA: TGCAGCGTTGAGGATGAGACCCAGTACTTC. It is translated as CSVEDETQYF.

The chain joins TRBV6-5 to TRBJ2-7; D remains unclear. The CDR3 length is 12 residues. V lost 5 bases and J lost 4, with 9 bases in between. Germline V gives CDR1 MNHEY, CDR2 SVGAGI. CDR3: CASSPSRYEQYF. The CDR3 DNA sequence: TGTGCCAGCAGTCCCAGTCGTTACGAGCAGTACTTC.

V usage is TRBV18 and J usage is TRBJ2-7; tentative D call: TRBD1 (6 bases). This CDR3 spans 14 amino acids. The V and J ends lost 0 bases and 3 bases respectively, with 9 bases between them. Germline CDR1 KGHSH, CDR2 LQKENI. Here the CDR3 DNA reads TGTGCCAGCTCACCACCGTCAGGGGTCTACGAGCAGTACTTC. This gives the protein CASSPPSGVYEQYF. Complete variable domain (other parts from reference TRBV18 and TRBJ2-7): NAGVMQNPRHLVRRRGQEARLRCSPMKGHSHVYWYRQLPEEGLKFMVYLQKENIIDESGMPKERFSAEFPKEGPSILRIQQVVRGDSAAYFCASSPPSGVYEQYFGPGTRLTVT.

CDR3 region: CASSPRTSPYGYTF. The DNA of the CDR3 is TGTGCCAGTAGTCCCCGGACATCTCCCTATGGCTACACCTTC. The chain joins TRBV19 to TRBJ1-2; D perhaps matches TRBD1 (5 bases). CDR1 is LNHDA, CDR2 SQIVND, per germline (reference sequence). This CDR3 has 14 residues. V was trimmed by 5 bases and J by 4 bases, leaving 14 bases between them.

The V call is TRBV7-2, the J call TRBJ1-1, with D possibly TRBD1 on 5 matching bases. Germline V gene lookup returns CDR1 SGHTA and CDR2 FQGNSA. Trimming cost V 5 bases and J 2 bases, with 9 bases left between them. The CDR3 has 13 residues. In DNA, the CDR3 is TGTGCCAGCAGCAGGGACGGCAACACTGAAGCTTTCTTT. It is translated as CASSRDGNTEAFF.

V gene TRBV2 combines with J gene TRBJ2-5; D not certain. The germline V gene has CDR1 SNHLY and CDR2 FYNNEI. The CDR3 is 13 residues long. Trimming shortened V by 8 bases and J by 2 bases, and 12 bases separated the two germline ends. CDR3 in DNA: TGTGCCAGCTTTCATAGTGTTCAAGAGACCCAGTACTTC. This codes for CASFHSVQETQYF.

The chain uses TRBV6-4 and TRBJ2-3; 8 bases match TRBD1. CDR1 MRHNA and CDR2 SNTAGT come from the germline V gene. Germline trimming cut 5 bases from V and 6 bases from J; bases unmatched to any gene: 7. The CDR3 contains 14 residues. The CDR3 sequence is CASSPGQEADTQYF. DNA of the CDR3: TGTGCCAGCAGTCCGGGACAGGAGGCGGATACGCAGTATTTT.

The J gene is TRBJ2-3, the V gene TRBV2, with 9 bases matching TRBD2. The CDR3 consists of 17 residues. Germline V gives CDR1 SNHLY, CDR2 FYNNEI. The V gene end was trimmed by 5 bases and the J gene end by 0 bases; junction bases not matched to a gene: 9. The CDR3 loop is CASSLPLAGASTDTQYF. For the CDR3, the DNA is TGTGCCAGCAGTCTCCCCTTAGCGGGGGCGAGCACAGATACGCAGTATTTT.

V gene TRBV5-1 combines with J gene TRBJ1-2, with TRBD1 matching over 8 bases. CDR1 is SGHRS and CDR2 is YFSETQ in the germline V gene. Trimming at V came to 3 bases and at J to 7 bases, leaving 8 bases not matched to a gene. The CDR3 spans 14 residues. CDR3: CASSSTQGASGYTF. CDR3 bases: TGCGCCAGCAGCTCCACTCAGGGGGCGAGTGGCTACACCTTC.

This chain uses TRBV13 with TRBJ2-5; no reliable D call. Trimming removed 0 bases from V and 0 bases from J, with 14 bases in between. This CDR3 region has 17 residues. Germline V CDR1 and CDR2: PRHDT, FYEKMQ (reference sequence). CDR3 sequence reads: CASSLGPSPLNQETQYF. The CDR3, as DNA: TGTGCCAGCAGCTTAGGCCCCAGCCCCCTTAACCAAGAGACCCAGTACTTC.

V is TRBV18 and J is TRBJ2-7, with a tentative D call TRBD1 (5 bases). This CDR3 is 16 amino acids long. Trimming shortened V by 6 bases and J by 6 bases, and 24 bases separated the two germline ends. The V gene's germline CDR1 is KGHSH and CDR2 LQKENI. DNA of the CDR3: TGTGCCAGCTCGCGTTCTTCCGGACATGAACGGAGCGAGCAGTACTTC. It codes for CASSRSSGHERSEQYF.

In this sample, this clone turned up a few times. V is TRBV29-1 and J is TRBJ1-2, with 9 bases lining up with TRBD1. CDR1 SQVTM and CDR2 ANQGSEA come from the germline V gene. Trimming took 7 bases from V and 0 from J; bases not matched to a gene: 6. The CDR3 loop spans 14 amino acids. The CDR3 sequence is CSAPGQGTNYGYTF. Here the CDR3 DNA reads TGCAGCGCACCGGGACAGGGAACTAACTATGGCTACACCTTC.

This clone was recorded a few times. V and J are TRBV27 and TRBJ1-3; D remains unclear. Trimming stripped 2 bases from V and 3 bases from J, with 8 bases between. This CDR3 comprises 14 residues. Germline-derived CDR1 and CDR2 are MNHEY and SMNVEV (reference sequence). The CDR3 loop reads CASSLIGDGNTIYF. DNA for the CDR3: TGTGCCAGCAGTTTAATCGGGGATGGAAACACCATATATTTT.

The chain couples TRBV5-8 to TRBJ1-5; D gene ambiguous. The CDR3 loop spans 14 amino acids. Trimming removed 7 bases from V and 0 bases from J, with 11 bases in between. Per germline, CDR1 SGHTS and CDR2 YDEGEE. For the CDR3, the DNA is TGTGCCAGCCTACCAGGAGTTAGCAATCAGCCCCAGCATTTT. Protein: CASLPGVSNQPQHF.

The chain combines TRBV13 with TRBJ2-1; D gene uncertain. The V gene's germline CDR1 is PRHDT and CDR2 FYEKMQ (reference sequence). This CDR3 comprises 13 residues. V was clipped by 6 bases and J by 0 bases, with 6 bases between them. The CDR3 region has the DNA TGTGCCAGCAGGGAGAGCTCCTACAATGAGCAGTTCTTC. Its protein is CASRESSYNEQFF.

This chain connects TRBV30 to TRBJ2-7; D remains ambiguous. Trimming removed 5 bases from V and 0 bases from J, with 11 bases in between. Germline CDR1 and CDR2: GTSNPN and SVGIG (reference sequence). This CDR3 region has 13 residues. DNA of the CDR3: TGTGCCTGGGATCCGGGTAGCTCCTACGAGCAGTACTTC. This encodes CAWDPGSSYEQYF.

The chain carries TRBV9 and TRBJ2-2; D not certain. The CDR3 runs to 12 residues. Germline V gives CDR1 SGDLS, CDR2 YYNGEE. Trimming cost V 3 bases and J 8 bases, with 8 bases left between them. CDR3 amino acids: CASSEGEGELFF. The CDR3 DNA reads TGTGCCAGCAGCGAAGGAGAAGGGGAGCTGTTTTTT. The whole variable domain, remainder taken from reference TRBV9 and TRBJ2-2, is DSGVTQTPKHLITATGQRVTLRCSPRSGDLSVYWYQQSLDQGLQFLIQYYNGEERAKGNILERFSAQQFPDLHSELNLSSLELGDSALYFCASSEGEGELFFGEGSRLTVL.

The chain carries TRBV10-3 and TRBJ2-3; D not resolved. V lost 6 bases and J lost 2, with 9 bases in between. Germline V lookup: CDR1 ENHRY, CDR2 SYGVKD. This CDR3 is 13 amino acids long. The DNA of the CDR3 is TGTGCCATCAGCCGACCAAACACAGATACGCAGTATTTT. Protein: CAISRPNTDTQYF.

This rearrangement joins TRBV4-1 to TRBJ2-3; 12 bases are shared with TRBD1. The CDR3 loop spans 15 amino acids. Losses at the gene ends were 4 bases for V and 4 bases for J; bases not matched to a gene: 3. Germline CDR1 is MGHRA and CDR2 is YSYEKL. CDR3 nucleotides: TGCGCCAGCAGCCCTCGGGACAGGGGGCCAGATACGCAGTATTTT. Translating gives CASSPRDRGPDTQYF.

J is TRBJ2-2 and V is TRBV7-8; the D is unclear. This CDR3 has 16 amino acids. Trimming removed 1 base from V and 0 bases from J, with 9 bases in between. Germline values: CDR1 SGHVS, CDR2 FQNEAQ. The CDR3 region is CASSLVGQPNTGELFF. CDR3 DNA: TGTGCCAGCAGCTTAGTAGGGCAGCCGAACACCGGGGAGCTGTTTTTT.

The chain employs TRBV29-1 and TRBJ2-2, with 10 bases that match TRBD1. The CDR3 is made up of 16 amino acids. J gave up 6 bases and V 6 bases, and 13 bases lay outside the gene matches. Germline V CDR1 and CDR2: SQVTM, ANQGSEA. CDR3 DNA: TGCAGCGTCTCCTTGGGACAGGGGATCAAAGCCGGGGAGCTGTTTTTT. It yields the protein CSVSLGQGIKAGELFF.

The rearrangement uses TRBV11-2 and TRBJ1-2; D unresolved. The V end was cut by 4 bases, the J end by 3 bases, with 15 bases between. CDR3 length equals 15 residues. From germline, CDR1 is SGHAT and CDR2 FQNNGV. CDR3 in DNA: TGTGCCAGCAGCTCACGGGCCTTAACGGACTATGGCTACACCTTC. Its protein is CASSSRALTDYGYTF.

The CDR3 DNA reads TGTGCCAGCAGCCCGCTTGGAGAGCAGGGGGCTTTCTTT. Amino acids: CASSPLGEQGAFF. The chain couples TRBV7-9 to TRBJ1-1; perhaps TRBD1 as D (6 bases). This CDR3 is built from 13 residues. Germline CDR1 and CDR2: SEHNR and FQNEAQ (reference sequence). Trimming pared 5 bases from V and 11 bases from J, leaving 18 bases between.